This TCR beta chain came from a study of cytomegalovirus exposure and HLA in healthy donors. Broader study findings: The listing of roughly 160 TCR beta chains classed them as cytomegalovirus-associated. The classifier was said to identify cytomegalovirus status with high specificity and sensitivity.

This clone came up once. Antigen specificity is unknown. Data came from immunoSEQ multiplex PCR; TCRdb stores just in-frame clones and leaves some out. This table has more than 55,000 clones, roughly 94% appearing once. The CDR3 covers 13 residues. Germline values: CDR1 SNHLY, CDR2 FYNNEI. With 6 bases removed from V and 3 bases from J, the gap between germline ends came to 12 bases. This TCR was recovered from a woman younger than 35 in good health and CMV-seronegative. This chain uses TRBV2 with TRBJ2-7; the D gene is possibly TRBD2 (7 bases). Sequences were obtained from PBMCs. For the CDR3, the DNA is TGTGCCAGCAGCCGAGGGGGGGGCTACGAGCAGTACTTC. Translating it yields CASSRGGGYEQYF.